The 9 T cell receptor beta chains below all came from one sample that was sequenced in a study of cytomegalovirus exposure and HLA in healthy donors (dated by TCRdb to about 2017). Library creation used the immunoSEQ multiplex PCR assay. The multiplex PCR relied on a mix of 60 forward primers for TCR Vbeta segments and 13 reverse primers for TCR Jbeta segments. TCRdb limited this immuneACCESS table to in-frame rearrangements with V and J called. A share of clones is missing; checked studies link under half to unresolved V genes, and the rest is unexplained. Across this sample there are around 170,000 clones, with 80% seen only once. The ten largest account for 1% of the sample. Sequenced input: PBMCs. All receptors derive from a woman aged 45-60 years in good health and CMV-seropositive.

This chain joins TRBV18 and TRBJ2-1; D unresolved. The germline V gene encodes CDR1 KGHSH and CDR2 LQKENI. There are 14 residues in the CDR3. V lost 2 bases and J lost 5, with 10 bases in between. The CDR3 spells CASSPSRQDNEQFF. The CDR3 DNA reads TGTGCCAGCTCACCAAGCAGGCAAGACAATGAGCAGTTCTTC.

The rearrangement uses TRBV27 and TRBJ1-5; D call uncertain. CDR1 is MNHEY and CDR2 is SMNVEV in the germline V gene (reference sequence). Trimming shortened V by 3 bases and J by 6 bases, and 15 bases separated the two germline ends. CDR3 length: 15 residues. CDR3 protein: CASSFRLLSGQPQHF. DNA of the CDR3: TGTGCCAGCAGTTTTAGATTATTGAGTGGTCAGCCCCAGCATTTT.

This chain uses TRBV7-2 with TRBJ2-5; TRBD2 matches 8 bases. V trimming: 4 bases; J trimming: 4 bases; junction bases outside the gene matches: 5. CDR1 and CDR2 (germline): SGHTA, FQGNSA. The CDR3 extends over 14 amino acids. Here the CDR3 reads CASSSRRGGETQYF. DNA for the CDR3: TGTGCCAGCAGCTCCCGTCGGGGGGGAGAGACCCAGTACTTC.

This rearrangement joins TRBV28 to TRBJ2-5; 7 positions match TRBD1. After removal of 8 bases from V and 4 bases from J, the junction contained 10 bases not matched to a gene. The CDR3 sequence is 14 residues long. Germline loops: CDR1 MDHEN, CDR2 SYDVKM. CDR3 bases: TGTGCCAGCGAACCTTGGGGGACAGTAGAGACCCAGTACTTC. Protein product: CASEPWGTVETQYF.

This clone was found a few times. The chain combines TRBV25-1 with TRBJ2-7; D is possibly TRBD1 (5 bases). Per the germline V gene, CDR1 is MGHDK and CDR2 is SYGVNS. CDR3 length equals 15 residues. Trimming cost V 2 bases and J 5 bases, with 16 bases left between them. The CDR3 region is CASSEELGRAHEQYF. CDR3 DNA sequence: TGTGCCAGCAGTGAAGAGTTAGGCAGGGCCCACGAGCAGTACTTC.

There are a few counts of this clone. This sequence joins TRBV27 and TRBJ2-2, with D perhaps TRBD2 (6 bases). Trimming pared 2 bases from V and 3 bases from J, leaving 10 bases between. The CDR3 contains 15 residues. The germline gives CDR1 MNHEY, CDR2 SMNVEV (reference sequence). For the CDR3, the DNA is TGTGCCAGCAGTTTAGAGGGACTTTACACCGGGGAGCTGTTTTTT. Translating gives CASSLEGLYTGELFF.

The chain combines TRBV19 with TRBJ1-5; D possibly corresponds to TRBD1 (6 bases). V lost 10 bases to trimming and J lost 2 bases, with 21 bases between them. The CDR3 extends over 16 amino acids. Per the germline V gene, CDR1 is LNHDA and CDR2 is SQIVND (reference sequence). The CDR3 reads CATWNSQGNGNQPQHF. CDR3 bases: TGTGCCACTTGGAACTCGCAGGGGAACGGCAATCAGCCCCAGCATTTT.

The chain links TRBV18 to TRBJ1-5; 12 bases line up with TRBD1. This CDR3 has 14 amino acids. Unmatched junction bases numbered 5, after V lost 3 bases and J lost 11 bases. Germline loops: CDR1 KGHSH, CDR2 LQKENI. CDR3 sequence: CASSPGTGGTAQHF. The CDR3 DNA sequence: TGTGCCAGCTCACCTGGGACAGGGGGCACGGCCCAGCATTTT. Based on the CDR3 plus reference TRBV18 and TRBJ1-5, the full variable domain is NAGVMQNPRHLVRRRGQEARLRCSPMKGHSHVYWYRQLPEEGLKFMVYLQKENIIDESGMPKERFSAEFPKEGPSILRIQQVVRGDSAAYFCASSPGTGGTAQHFGDGTRLSIL.

This clone appeared once. The rearrangement joins TRBV5-1 to TRBJ2-7; D might be TRBD2 (6 bases). V was clipped by 3 bases and J by 6 bases, with 19 bases between them. Germline CDR1 SGHRS, CDR2 YFSETQ. This CDR3 spans 15 amino acids. The CDR3 DNA follows: TGCGCCAGCAGCTCCGTCGGGGGACGCGGGGCCGAGCAGTACTTC. It specifies CASSSVGGRGAEQYF.